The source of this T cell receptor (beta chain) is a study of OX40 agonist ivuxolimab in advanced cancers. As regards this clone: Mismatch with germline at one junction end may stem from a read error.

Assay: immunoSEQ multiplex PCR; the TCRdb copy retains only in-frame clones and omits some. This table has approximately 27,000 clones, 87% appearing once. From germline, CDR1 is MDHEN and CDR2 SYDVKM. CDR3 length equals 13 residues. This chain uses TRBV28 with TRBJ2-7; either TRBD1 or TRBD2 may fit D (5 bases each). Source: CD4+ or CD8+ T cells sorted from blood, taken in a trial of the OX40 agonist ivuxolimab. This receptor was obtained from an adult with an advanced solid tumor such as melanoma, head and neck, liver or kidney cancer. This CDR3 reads CASSLRDGVVRGF. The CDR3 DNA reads TGTGCCAGCAGTTTAAGGGACGGGGTGGTGCGCGGGTTC.